The text below deals with one T cell receptor beta chain. Which antigen it targets is not known. Per-nucleotide qualities are absent, and no much larger clonotype sits a single base away. These data are taken from a study of blood T cell repertoires in COVID-19 (dated by TCRdb to 2020 to 2021). Concerning the study at large: Collaborator samples came from the United States, Italy and Spain and covered acute and convalescent phases of COVID-19. The prospective study material was composed of cDNA or gDNA derived from T cells, B-cell-depleted T cells, or PBMCs. Subjects who had been exposed to COVID-19, were actively infected with it, or had recovered from it provided the deeply sampled blood TCRbeta repertoires that made up the dataset. A freely available public database, intended as a resource for researchers studying the immune response to SARS-CoV-2, is where the repertoires were released. Samples were obtained from the ongoing ImmuneRACE study (first 160 participants) and from 1,254 subjects provided by 6 global collaborators. Sample metadata almost always included a de-identified subject ID, COVID-19 status, age in years and sex. HLA class I and class II types, where available, came from metadata supplied by the sample provider rather than from assay-based typing.

The study at large found these results: Clinical and demographic metadata were provided uncurated, with the amount varying by source and participant.

TCRbeta CDR3 regions were amplified from genomic DNA using the immunoSEQ Assay, a bias-controlled multiplex PCR. As for the authors' bioinformatics: The number of nucleated cells in each sample was estimated from the amplification of reference gene primers within the assay. Sequence reads were collapsed and filtered to measure the absolute abundance of every unique TCRbeta CDR3 rearrangement. For each sample, productive Simpson clonality was calculated as the square root of Simpson's diversity index over productive rearrangements. The source is immuneACCESS, and TCRdb retained only in-frame sequences with V and J called. Part of the clones is not carried over; for the studies checked, unresolved V genes explain less than half of this, and the remainder is unexplained. That table supplies the V and J calls and clone size; D and trimming were determined from the DNA. This sample gives fewer than 250,000 clones in total; approximately 86% of them show up just once. The top ten hold around 3% of the sample.

The CDR3 runs 14 residues from the cysteine to the phenylalanine. The only DNA kept is the CDR3, 42 bases in frame from the first base. CDR1 LNHDA and CDR2 SQIVND are derived from the germline V gene (reference sequence). Germline trimming amounts to 5 bases on V and 7 bases on J, with 10 as the count of junction bases outside the gene matches. Collaborating institutions collected whole blood in K2EDTA tubes following their own protocols. For TCRbeta analysis, collaborators shipped samples as frozen whole blood, isolated PBMCs, or DNA extracted from either of those sample types. Source material: peripheral blood. The receptor comes from a man in his sixties with acute or convalescent COVID-19. The V gene is TRBV19 and the J gene is TRBJ2-7; 8 bases in between match TRBD1. The nucleotide sequence reads TGTGCCAGTAGTCCTCAGGGGGCTCCGAGGGAGCAGTACTTC. Translation gives CASSPQGAPREQYF.